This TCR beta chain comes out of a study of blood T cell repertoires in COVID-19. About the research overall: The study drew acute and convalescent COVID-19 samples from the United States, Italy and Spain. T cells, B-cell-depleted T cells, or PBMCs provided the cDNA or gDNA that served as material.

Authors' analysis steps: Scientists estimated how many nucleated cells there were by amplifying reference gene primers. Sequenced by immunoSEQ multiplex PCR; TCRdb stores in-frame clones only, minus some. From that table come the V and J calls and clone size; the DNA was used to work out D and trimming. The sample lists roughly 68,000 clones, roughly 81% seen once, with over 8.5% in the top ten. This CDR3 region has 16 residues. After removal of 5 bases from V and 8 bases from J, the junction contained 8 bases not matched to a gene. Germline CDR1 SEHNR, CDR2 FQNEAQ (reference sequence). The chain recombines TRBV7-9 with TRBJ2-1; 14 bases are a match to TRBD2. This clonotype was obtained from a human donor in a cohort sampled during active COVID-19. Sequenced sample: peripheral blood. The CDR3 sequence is CASSIGLAGGGDEQFF. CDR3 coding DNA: TGTGCCAGCAGCATTGGACTAGCGGGAGGAGGGGATGAGCAGTTCTTC. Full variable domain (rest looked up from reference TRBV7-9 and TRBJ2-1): DTGVSQNPRHKITKRGQNVTFRCDPISEHNRLYWYRQTLGQGPEFLTYFQNEAQLEKSRLLSDRFSAERPKGSFSTLEIQRTEQGDSAMYLCASSIGLAGGGDEQFFGPGTRLTVL.